This T cell receptor beta chain was identified during a study of T-cell reconstitution after alpha-beta-depleted transplantation in children. Molecular barcoding with unique molecular identifiers was used for the TCRbeta library. MiXCR was run by TCRdb on the PCR reads, yielding one entry per CDR3 protein. The sample has hundreds of thousands of distinct CDR3 sequences; 16% are singletons. Trimming pared 1 base from V and 3 bases from J, leaving 6 bases between. Germline CDR1 is SGHVS and CDR2 is FNYEAQ. The CDR3 is 13 residues long. The material sequenced was PBMCs from the stem cell graft donor, taken from the stem cell graft. The sequence was obtained from a human donor who donated a stem cell graft to a child with acute myeloid leukemia. This chain links TRBV7-6 with TRBJ1-1; no clear D. CDR3 residues: CASSLVSYTEAFF. CDR3 nucleotides: TGTGCCAGCAGCTTAGTCTCCTACACTGAAGCTTTCTTT.